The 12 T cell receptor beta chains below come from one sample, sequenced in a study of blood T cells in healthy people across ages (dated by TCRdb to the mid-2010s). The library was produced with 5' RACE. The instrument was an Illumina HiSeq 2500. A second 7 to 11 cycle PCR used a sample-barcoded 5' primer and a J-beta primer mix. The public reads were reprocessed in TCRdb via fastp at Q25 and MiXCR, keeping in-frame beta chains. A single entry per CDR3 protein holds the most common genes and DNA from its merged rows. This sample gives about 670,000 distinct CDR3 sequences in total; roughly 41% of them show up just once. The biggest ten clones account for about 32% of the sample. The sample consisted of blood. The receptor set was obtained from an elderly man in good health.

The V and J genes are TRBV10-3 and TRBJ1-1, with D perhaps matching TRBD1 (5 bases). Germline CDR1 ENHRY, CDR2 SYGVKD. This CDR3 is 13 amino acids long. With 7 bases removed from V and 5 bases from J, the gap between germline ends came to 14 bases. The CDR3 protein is CAINDRGETEAFF. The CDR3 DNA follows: TGTGCCATCAACGATCGAGGGGAGACTGAAGCTTTCTTT.

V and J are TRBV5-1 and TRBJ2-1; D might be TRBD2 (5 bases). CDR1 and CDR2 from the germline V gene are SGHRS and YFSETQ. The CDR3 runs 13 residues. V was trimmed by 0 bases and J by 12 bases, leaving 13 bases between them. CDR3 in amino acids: CASSLGRPGWQFF. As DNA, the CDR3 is TGCGCCAGCAGCTTGGGGAGGCCGGGGTGGCAGTTCTTC.

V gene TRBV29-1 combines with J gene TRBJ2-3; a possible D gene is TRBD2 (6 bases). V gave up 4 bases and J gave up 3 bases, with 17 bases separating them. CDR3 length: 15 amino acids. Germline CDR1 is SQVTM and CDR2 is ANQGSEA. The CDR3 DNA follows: TGCAGCGTTGCCAGGACTACCGGTCCTACAGATACGCAGTATTTT. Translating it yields CSVARTTGPTDTQYF.

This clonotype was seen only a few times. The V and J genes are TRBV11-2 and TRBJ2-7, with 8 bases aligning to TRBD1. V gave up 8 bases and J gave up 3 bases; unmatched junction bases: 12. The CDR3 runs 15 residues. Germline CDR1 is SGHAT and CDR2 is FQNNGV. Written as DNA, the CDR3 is TGTGCCAGCTTAATCTCCGGGACAGGAGACTACGAGCAGTACTTC. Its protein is CASLISGTGDYEQYF.

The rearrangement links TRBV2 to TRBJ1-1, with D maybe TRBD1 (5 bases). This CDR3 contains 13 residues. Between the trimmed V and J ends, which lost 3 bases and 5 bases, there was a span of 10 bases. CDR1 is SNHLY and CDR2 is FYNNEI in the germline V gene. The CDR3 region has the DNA TGTGCCAGCAGTGATATCTGGGGGACTGAAGCTTTCTTT. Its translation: CASSDIWGTEAFF.

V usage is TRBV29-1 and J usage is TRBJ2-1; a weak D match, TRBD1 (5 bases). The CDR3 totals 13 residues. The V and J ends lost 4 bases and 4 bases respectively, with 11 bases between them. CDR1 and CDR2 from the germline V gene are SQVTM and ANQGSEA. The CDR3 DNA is TGCAGCGTTGGCCGGACACTATACAATGAGCAGTTCTTC. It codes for CSVGRTLYNEQFF.

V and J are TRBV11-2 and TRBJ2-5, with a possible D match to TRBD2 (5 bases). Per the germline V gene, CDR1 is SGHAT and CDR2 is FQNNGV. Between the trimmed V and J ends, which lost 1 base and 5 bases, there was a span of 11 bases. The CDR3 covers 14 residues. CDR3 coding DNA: TGTGCCAGCAGCTTAGTGGTGGGAGTGGAGACCCAGTACTTC. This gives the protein CASSLVVGVETQYF. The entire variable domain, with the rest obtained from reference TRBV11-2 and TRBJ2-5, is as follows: EAGVAQSPRYKIIEKRQSVAFWCNPISGHATLYWYQQILGQGPKLLIQFQNNGVVDDSQLPKDRFSAERLKGVDSTLKIQPAKLEDSAVYLCASSLVVGVETQYFGPGTRLLVL.

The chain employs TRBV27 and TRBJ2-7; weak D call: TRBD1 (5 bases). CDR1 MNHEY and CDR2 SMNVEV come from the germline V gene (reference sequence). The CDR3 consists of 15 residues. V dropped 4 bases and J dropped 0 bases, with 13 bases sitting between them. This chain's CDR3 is CASSSRQSLSYEQYF. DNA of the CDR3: TGTGCCAGCAGTTCCCGACAGTCCCTCTCCTACGAGCAGTACTTC.

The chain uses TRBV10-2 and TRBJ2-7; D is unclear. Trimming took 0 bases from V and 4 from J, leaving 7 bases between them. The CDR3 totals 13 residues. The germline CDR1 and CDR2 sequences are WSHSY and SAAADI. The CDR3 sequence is CASSESKGYEQYF. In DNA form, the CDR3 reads TGCGCCAGCAGTGAGTCGAAAGGTTACGAGCAGTACTTC.

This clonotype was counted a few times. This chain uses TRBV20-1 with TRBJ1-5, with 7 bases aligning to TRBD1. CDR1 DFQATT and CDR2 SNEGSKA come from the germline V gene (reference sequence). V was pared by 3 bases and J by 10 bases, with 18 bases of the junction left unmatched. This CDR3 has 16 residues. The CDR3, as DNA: TGCAGTGCTAGTAGGGGGGGAAACAGGGGACTATTCCCCCAGCATTTT. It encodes CSASRGGNRGLFPQHF.

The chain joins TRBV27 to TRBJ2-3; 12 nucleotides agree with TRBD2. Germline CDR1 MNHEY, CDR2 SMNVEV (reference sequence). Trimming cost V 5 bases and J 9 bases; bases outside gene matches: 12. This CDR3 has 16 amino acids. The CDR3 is CASSDPGLAGRWTQYF. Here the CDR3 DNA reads TGTGCCAGCAGTGATCCGGGACTAGCGGGCCGGTGGACGCAGTATTTT.

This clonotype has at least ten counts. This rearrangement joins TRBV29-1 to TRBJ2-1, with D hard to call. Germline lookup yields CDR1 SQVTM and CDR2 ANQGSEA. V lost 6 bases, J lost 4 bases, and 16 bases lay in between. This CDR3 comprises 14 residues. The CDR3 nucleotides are TGCAGCGTGAGGACGTTGATGAGTTACAATGAGCAGTTCTTC. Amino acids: CSVRTLMSYNEQFF.